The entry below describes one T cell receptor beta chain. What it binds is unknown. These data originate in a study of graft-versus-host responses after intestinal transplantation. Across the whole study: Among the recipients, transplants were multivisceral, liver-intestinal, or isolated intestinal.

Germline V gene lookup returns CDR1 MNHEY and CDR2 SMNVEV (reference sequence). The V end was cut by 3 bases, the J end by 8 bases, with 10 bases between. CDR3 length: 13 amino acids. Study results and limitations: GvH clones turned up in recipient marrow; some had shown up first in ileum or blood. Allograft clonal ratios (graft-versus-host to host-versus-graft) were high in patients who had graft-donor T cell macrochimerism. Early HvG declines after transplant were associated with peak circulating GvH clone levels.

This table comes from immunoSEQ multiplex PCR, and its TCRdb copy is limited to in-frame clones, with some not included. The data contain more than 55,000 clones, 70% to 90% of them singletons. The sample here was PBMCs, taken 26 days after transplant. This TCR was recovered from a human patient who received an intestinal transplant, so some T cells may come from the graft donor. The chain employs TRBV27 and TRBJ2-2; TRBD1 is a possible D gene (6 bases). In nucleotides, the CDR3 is TGTGCCAGCAGTTTGTGGGGGCCAGGGGAGCTGTTTTTT. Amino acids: CASSLWGPGELFF.